This T cell receptor beta chain was sequenced in a study of cytomegalovirus exposure and HLA in healthy donors. Study-level background: Of the donors genotyped, 398 in all, 75% to 85% fell in the Caucasian-associated ancestry cluster.

For this clone: The antigen remains unidentified.

Germline V lookup: CDR1 LNHDA, CDR2 SQIVND (reference sequence). The CDR3 contains 13 residues. V shed 8 bases and J 7 bases; nucleotides not matched to a gene: 9. This PCR relied on a set of 60 Vbeta primers and 13 Jbeta primers. The data were produced by immunoSEQ multiplex PCR, yet TCRdb's version contains in-frame clones alone and is incomplete. The profile shows 100,000 to 150,000 clones, around 77% of them singletons. Study conclusions and caveats: In a later analysis, productive TCRs from donors in an Asian-associated ancestry cluster reportedly carried fewer N-insertions than the cohort mean. The availability of immune exposure information extended only to CMV serostatus. Some V segments, TRBV6-2 and TRBV6-3 among them, were indistinguishable and were therefore excluded.

The specimen was PBMCs. V gene TRBV19 combines with J gene TRBJ1-2; 8 positions agree with TRBD1. The receptor's source is a male donor in good health and CMV-seropositive. CDR3 region: CASLPDRVRGYTF. CDR3 DNA: TGTGCCAGTCTTCCGGACAGGGTTCGTGGCTACACCTTC.